The TCR beta chain described here comes from a study of control samples from healthy donors and cancer patients (dated by TCRdb to about 2020). Libraries were made using the immunoSEQ multiplex PCR assay. Not all clones reach the TCRdb copy of this immuneACCESS table, which keeps in-frame sequences only. Checked studies attribute under half of the gap to unresolved V genes and leave the rest unexplained. The sample table holds around 120,000 clones, of which about 90% were seen once. About 2.9% of the sample is taken by the ten largest. Relative to germline, V is 6 bases shorter and J is 1 base shorter, with 13 bases between their ends. The CDR3 covers 15 residues, taking in both the cysteine and the phenylalanine. Only the CDR3 region is kept as DNA, spanning 45 bases read in frame from base 1. The germline V gene gives CDR1 as MNHEY and CDR2 as SVGAGI. Remarks on this clone: No antigen is known for it. No much larger clone is present one base from it, and per-base qualities are unavailable.

Sequenced: blood. The rearranged chain carries TRBV6-5 and TRBJ1-5, and perhaps TRBD1 as D gene, on 5 matching bases. The receptor was derived from a man aged 60-69 years in good health. The base sequence is TGTGCCAGCAGGGCCGGGGGAACAAGCAATCAGCCCCAGCATTTT. Translated, it reads CASRAGGTSNQPQHF.